One sample yielded the 19 T cell receptor beta chains listed below, sequenced in a study of CD8 T cells in Susac syndrome. About 0.5 to 1 ug RNA was reverse transcribed with random hexamers. One entry per CDR3 protein results from TCRdb running MiXCR on the immunoSEQ multiplex PCR reads. The profile shows some 260,000 distinct CDR3 sequences, 85% of them singletons. What was sequenced was CD8+ T cells from PBMCs. All receptors derive from a human donor with multiple sclerosis.

Remarks on this clonotype: Sequence at one end of the junction differs from germline and may be a read error. The chain couples TRBV3-1 to TRBJ2-7; D call uncertain. There are 14 residues in the CDR3. The germline V gene has CDR1 LGHDT and CDR2 YNNKEL (reference sequence). CDR3 in amino acids: CASTQDRSTGEQYF. The CDR3 region has the DNA TGTGCCAGCACCCAAGACCGGAGCACTGGGGAGCAGTACTTC.

This clonotype appeared a few times. The genes are TRBV6-5 and TRBJ1-2; D is unresolved. This CDR3 is built from 14 residues. V was clipped by 0 bases and J by 5 bases, with 10 bases between them. Germline V CDR1 and CDR2: MNHEY, SVGAGI. The CDR3 DNA reads as TGTGCCAGCAGTTACTCGATTTCATTTTATGGCTACACCTTC. Encoded protein: CASSYSISFYGYTF.

The rearrangement uses TRBV11-3 and TRBJ2-1; no clear D gene. This CDR3 has 13 amino acids. The germline gives CDR1 SGHNT, CDR2 YENEEA. The V gene lost 3 bases and the J gene lost 8 bases, with 11 bases spanning the gap. This CDR3 is CASSFPGRYEQFF. The DNA for the CDR3 is TGTGCCAGCAGCTTCCCCGGGCGGTATGAGCAGTTCTTC.

J is TRBJ1-1 and V is TRBV20-1; D not certain. This CDR3 contains 14 residues. Per the germline V gene, CDR1 is DFQATT and CDR2 is SNEGSKA (reference sequence). The V and J ends lost 0 bases and 6 bases respectively, with 14 bases between them. The CDR3 here is CSARDGSTGPEAFF. The CDR3 DNA is TGCAGTGCTAGAGATGGGAGTACCGGCCCTGAAGCTTTCTTT.

The V gene is TRBV2, the J gene TRBJ1-2; perhaps TRBD1 as D (5 bases). The germline V gene has CDR1 SNHLY and CDR2 FYNNEI. Trimming removed 1 base from V and 5 bases from J, with 11 bases in between. There are 14 residues in the CDR3. Here the CDR3 reads CASSEGDGTYGYTF. The CDR3 DNA reads as TGTGCCAGCAGTGAAGGGGACGGAACTTATGGCTACACCTTC. Drawing the rest from reference TRBV2 and TRBJ1-2, the complete variable domain is EPEVTQTPSHQVTQMGQEVILRCVPISNHLYFYWYRQILGQKVEFLVSFYNNEISEKSEIFDDQFSVERPDGSNFTLKIRSTKLEDSAMYFCASSEGDGTYGYTFGSGTRLTVV.

The chain couples TRBV9 to TRBJ1-1, with a possible D match to TRBD1 (5 bases). The V end was cut by 1 base, the J end by 1 base, with 8 bases between. This CDR3 comprises 14 residues. Per germline, CDR1 SGDLS and CDR2 YYNGEE. CDR3 in amino acids: CASSVQGENTEAFF. DNA of the CDR3: TGTGCCAGCAGCGTACAGGGAGAGAACACTGAAGCTTTCTTT.

The table lists this clonotype with a count of one. The CDR3 DNA follows: TGTGCCAGCAGTTTATTACCTCAAGCGGGAGGGCCTTCCCATGAGCAGTTCTTC. Protein: CASSLLPQAGGPSHEQFF. This chain joins TRBV27 and TRBJ2-1; 10 nucleotides line up with TRBD2. Germline V lookup: CDR1 MNHEY, CDR2 SMNVEV (reference sequence). This CDR3 has 18 residues. The trim removed 1 base at V and 8 bases at J, leaving 14 bases unmatched.

The rearrangement uses TRBV6-5 and TRBJ2-1; D may be TRBD2 (8 bases). The germline gives CDR1 MNHEY, CDR2 SVGAGI. Trimming took off 0 bases at V and 0 bases at J, with 18 bases between the two ends. This CDR3 has 19 amino acids. The CDR3 is CASSYSRGREASSYNEQFF. CDR3 nucleotide sequence: TGTGCCAGCAGTTACTCGAGGGGGCGGGAGGCTAGCTCCTACAATGAGCAGTTCTTC.

The CDR3 DNA reads as TGTGCCAGCGTTGGACAGAACACTGAAGCTTTCTTT. Amino acid sequence: CASVGQNTEAFF. The rearrangement links TRBV9 to TRBJ1-1; a possible D gene is TRBD1 (5 bases). Deletions cut 7 bases from V and 1 base from J, with 8 bases between. Per the germline V gene, CDR1 is SGDLS and CDR2 is YYNGEE. The CDR3 is 12 amino acids.

DNA of the CDR3: TGTGCCAGCAGCTCTCAATTTATTGGGGGAGGGCTGGCAGATACGCAGTATTTT. Translated: CASSSQFIGGGLADTQYF. The rearrangement links TRBV7-2 to TRBJ2-3; 7 nucleotides agree with TRBD2. The junction had 17 bases not matched to a gene; V was cut back by 4 bases and J by 4 bases. Germline V lookup: CDR1 SGHTA, CDR2 FQGNSA. There are 18 residues in the CDR3.

This chain connects TRBV2 to TRBJ1-2; D remains unclear. V gave up 7 bases and J gave up 2 bases, with 5 bases separating them. CDR1 and CDR2 from the germline V gene are SNHLY and FYNNEI. CDR3 length: 11 residues. The DNA of the CDR3 is TGTGCCAGCATAAGGAACTATGGCTACACCTTC. It is translated as CASIRNYGYTF.

J is TRBJ2-7 and V is TRBV4-2; D is ambiguous. Germline V gene sequence: CDR1 LGHNA, CDR2 YNFKEQ. The CDR3 loop spans 13 amino acids. The V end was cut by 1 base, the J end by 5 bases, with 9 bases between. CDR3 protein: CASSQGSGNEQYF. The CDR3 DNA follows: TGTGCCAGCAGCCAAGGGTCAGGAAACGAGCAGTACTTC.

CDR3 sequence: CASSPGAEQYF. The CDR3 DNA reads as TGTGCCAGCAGCCCAGGGGCCGAGCAGTACTTC. The V gene is TRBV7-9, the J gene TRBJ2-7; D might be TRBD1 (6 bases). Between the trimmed V and J ends, which lost 5 bases and 6 bases, there was a span of 8 bases. The CDR3 is made up of 11 amino acids. The germline V gene encodes CDR1 SEHNR and CDR2 FQNEAQ (reference sequence).

The CDR3 DNA sequence: TGTGCCAGCAGCTGGGACTCGCGTACATCGAACGAGCAGTACTTC. Its translation is CASSWDSRTSNEQYF. The chain is built from TRBV11-2 and TRBJ2-7; possible D gene TRBD2, 6 bases. The CDR3 is made up of 15 amino acids. The V end lost 4 bases, the J end lost 5 bases, and 18 bases lay between the germline ends. The V gene's germline CDR1 is SGHAT and CDR2 FQNNGV.

The CDR3 DNA reads as TGTGCCAGCAGCCAGGGTATGCCCCACAGACGGAGCTCTGGAAACACCATATATTTT. Translating gives CASSQGMPHRRSSGNTIYF. The rearrangement links TRBV3-1 to TRBJ1-3, with D unresolved. The CDR3 extends over 19 amino acids. The V gene lost 3 bases and the J gene lost 0 bases, with 21 bases spanning the gap. Germline loops: CDR1 LGHDT, CDR2 YNNKEL (reference sequence).

This chain joins TRBV7-9 and TRBJ2-1; weak D call: TRBD2 (5 bases). The V gene's germline CDR1 is SEHNR and CDR2 FQNEAQ (reference sequence). CDR3 length equals 13 residues. V was shortened by 5 bases and J by 8 bases, with 13 bases between the two germline ends. This CDR3 is CASSPPGWDEQFF. The CDR3 bases are TGTGCCAGCAGCCCCCCGGGGTGGGATGAGCAGTTCTTC.

The chain is built from TRBV29-1 and TRBJ2-1, with 9 nucleotides matching TRBD2. Germline CDR1 SQVTM, CDR2 ANQGSEA. The CDR3 has 12 residues. Trimming cost V 4 bases and J 8 bases; bases outside gene matches: 3. The CDR3 protein is CSVVSSGDEQFF. CDR3 in DNA: TGCAGCGTTGTCTCTAGCGGGGATGAGCAGTTCTTC.

In nucleotides, the CDR3 is TGTGCCAGCAGTTCCGAGGGGGAGGGTCTCACGAATACGCAGTATTTT. As protein: CASSSEGEGLTNTQYF. J is TRBJ2-3 and V is TRBV12-3 or TRBV12-4; D might be TRBD2 (7 bases). There are 16 residues in the CDR3. V was clipped by 4 bases and J by 7 bases, with 21 bases between them.

The rearrangement links TRBV7-9 to TRBJ2-7; 11 bases align to TRBD1. Germline assignment: CDR1 SEHNR and CDR2 FQNEAQ (reference sequence). The CDR3 is 15 amino acids. The junction had 5 bases not matched to a gene; V was cut back by 5 bases and J by 2 bases. CDR3 sequence reads: CASSIPGQGAYEQYF. In nucleotides, the CDR3 is TGTGCCAGCAGCATACCGGGACAGGGGGCCTACGAGCAGTACTTC.